Below, 31 T cell receptor beta chains from the same sample are listed, as sequenced in a study of T cell responses to AZD1222 COVID-19 vaccine. Some clones are missing from TCRdb's copy, which holds only in-frame ones; the method was immunoSEQ multiplex PCR. The sample gives 90,000 to 100,000 clones, approximately 88% of which show up once; 13% to 15% is in the top ten. The starting material was peripheral blood, obtained 28 days after the second AZD1222 dose. The receptors come from an adult who received the AZD1222 COVID-19 vaccine.

This chain joins TRBV3-1 (or the pseudogene TRBV3-2) and TRBJ2-1; 15 nucleotides agree with TRBD2. The CDR3 length is 17 residues. Losses at the gene ends were 1 base for V and 8 bases for J; bases not matched to a gene: 6. Germline V gives CDR1 LGHDT, CDR2 YNNKEL (reference sequence). The CDR3 DNA reads as TGTGCCAGCAGCCAAGGGGGACTAGCGGGAGGAGACGATGAGCAGTTCTTC. Protein: CASSQGGLAGGDDEQFF.

The chain couples TRBV5-6 to TRBJ1-2; 8 bases are shared with TRBD1. CDR1 and CDR2 from the germline V gene are SGHDT and YYEEEE. CDR3 length: 13 residues. With V trimmed by 4 bases and J by 8 bases, 7 bases remained unmatched. The CDR3 DNA reads as TGTGCCAGCAGCCCCCGGACAGGGTTCGGCTACACCTTC. Amino acid sequence: CASSPRTGFGYTF.

The chain couples TRBV9 to TRBJ1-1; perhaps TRBD1 as D (6 bases). Germline assignment: CDR1 SGDLS and CDR2 YYNGEE. The CDR3 runs to 17 residues. Trimming shortened V by 3 bases and J by 4 bases, and 22 bases separated the two germline ends. CDR3 sequence: CASSATGTPPGGTEAFF. For the CDR3, the DNA is TGTGCCAGCAGCGCCACCGGGACACCCCCCGGGGGCACTGAAGCTTTCTTT.

The CDR3 DNA reads TGTGCCAGCAGCTTGAATAGCGGCTCCTACAATGAGCAGTTCTTC. Amino acid sequence: CASSLNSGSYNEQFF. The gene calls are TRBV5-6 and TRBJ2-1; D may be TRBD2 (6 bases). The CDR3 is 15 amino acids. The V end was cut by 1 base, the J end by 0 bases, with 8 bases between. Germline V gene sequence: CDR1 SGHDT, CDR2 YYEEEE.

In nucleotides, the CDR3 is TGTGCCAGCAGCAATCCTGACCGCAATCAGCCCCAGCATTTT. It yields the protein CASSNPDRNQPQHF. J is TRBJ1-5 and V is TRBV7-9; D gene ambiguous. The CDR3 covers 14 residues. In germline, CDR1 is SEHNR, CDR2 FQNEAQ (reference sequence). Trimming left V 5 bases short and J 2 bases short, with 10 bases between.

The chain couples TRBV9 to TRBJ1-3; D uncertain. CDR1 and CDR2 (germline): SGDLS, YYNGEE. The ends were cut back, 4 bases at V and 9 bases at J, with 11 bases in the middle. The CDR3 sequence is 12 residues long. Here the CDR3 reads CASSTSAPTIYF. The CDR3 nucleotides read TGTGCCAGCAGCACCTCGGCCCCCACCATATATTTT.

The J gene is TRBJ2-7, the V gene TRBV5-1; tentative D call: TRBD1 (5 bases). The CDR3 contains 12 residues. Germline V gene lookup returns CDR1 SGHRS and CDR2 YFSETQ. Deletions cut 3 bases from V and 4 bases from J, with 8 bases between. CDR3: CASSSQAYEQYF. DNA for the CDR3: TGCGCCAGCAGCTCACAGGCGTACGAGCAGTACTTC.

This chain uses TRBV6-5 with TRBJ1-1; no definite D call. CDR1 is MNHEY and CDR2 is SVGAGI in the germline V gene. V shed 7 bases and J shed 0 bases, with 12 bases lying between them. The CDR3 contains 14 residues. The CDR3 sequence: CASTRVAMNTEAFF. The CDR3 DNA reads as TGTGCCAGCACTAGGGTGGCGATGAACACTGAAGCTTTCTTT.

The rearrangement links TRBV7-9 to TRBJ2-2; the D gene is possibly TRBD2 (5 bases). The CDR3 has 16 amino acids. The germline V gene has CDR1 SEHNR and CDR2 FQNEAQ (reference sequence). V was pared by 2 bases and J by 4 bases, with 14 bases between. The CDR3 DNA reads TGTGCCAGCAGCTTAAGTGTTGGAGGTAGCACCGGGGAGCTGTTTTTT. It translates to CASSLSVGGSTGELFF.

The chain recombines TRBV18 with TRBJ2-3; no clear D gene. The CDR3 contains 14 residues. Trimming removed 3 bases from V and 2 bases from J, with 9 bases in between. Per germline, CDR1 KGHSH and CDR2 LQKENI. The DNA of the CDR3 is TGTGCCAGCTCACCGCTTGGCCCCACAGATACGCAGTATTTT. It specifies CASSPLGPTDTQYF.

The J gene is TRBJ1-4, the V gene TRBV7-9; 9 nucleotides align to TRBD1. The V gene's germline CDR1 is SEHNR and CDR2 FQNEAQ (reference sequence). The CDR3 length is 15 residues. V lost 5 bases to trimming and J lost 8 bases; unmatched junction nucleotides: 9. The CDR3 reads CASSPIQGAGEKLFF. In DNA form, the CDR3 reads TGTGCCAGCAGCCCAATACAGGGGGCGGGCGAAAAACTGTTTTTT.

The chain links TRBV5-6 to TRBJ2-7; D remains ambiguous. CDR1 is SGHDT, CDR2 YYEEEE, per germline. This CDR3 comprises 13 residues. The V end lost 3 bases, the J end lost 3 bases, and 10 bases lay between the germline ends. The DNA for the CDR3 is TGTGCCAGCAGCTCCGGGCCCTACTACGAGCAGTACTTC. Its protein product is CASSSGPYYEQYF.

This clone has just a few counts. The V gene is TRBV12-3 or TRBV12-4, the J gene TRBJ1-3, with unresolved D. V lost 7 bases, J lost 3 bases, and 7 bases lay in between. CDR3 length equals 12 residues. This CDR3 is CASNLVGNTIYF. Here the CDR3 DNA reads TGTGCCAGCAACCTTGTTGGAAACACCATATATTTT.

This clone has just one count. The chain has TRBV9 and TRBJ2-2; TRBD2 aligns across 11 bases. J was trimmed by 7 bases and V by 4 bases; bases with no gene match: 15. Germline CDR1 reads SGDLS; CDR2 reads YYNGEE. The CDR3 sequence is 18 residues long. The CDR3 region has the DNA TGTGCCAGCAGCTCCGAGGGTAGCGGGAGGGCCAGTGTCGGGGAGCTGTTTTTT. Encoded protein: CASSSEGSGRASVGELFF. The full variable domain, its missing parts supplied by reference TRBV9 and TRBJ2-2, is DSGVTQTPKHLITATGQRVTLRCSPRSGDLSVYWYQQSLDQGLQFLIQYYNGEERAKGNILERFSAQQFPDLHSELNLSSLELGDSALYFCASSSEGSGRASVGELFFGEGSRLTVL.

This clone appeared a few times. The V call is TRBV12-3 or TRBV12-4, the J call TRBJ2-1; the D gene is possibly TRBD2 (5 bases). The germline V and J ends were trimmed by 3 bases and 9 bases, with 12 bases remaining between them. CDR3 length: 13 residues. In DNA, the CDR3 is TGTGCCAGCAGTTTTGGGCTAGCTAGTGAGCAGTTCTTC. Its translation is CASSFGLASEQFF.

This rearrangement joins TRBV19 to TRBJ1-5, with D perhaps TRBD1 (6 bases). Trimming stripped 5 bases from V and 4 bases from J, with 21 bases between. Germline values: CDR1 LNHDA, CDR2 SQIVND (reference sequence). CDR3 length: 17 amino acids. The CDR3 DNA is TGTGCCAGTAGTTGGGGGACAATCACTGGGATGAATCAGCCCCAGCATTTT. It is translated as CASSWGTITGMNQPQHF. Variable domain in full (rest from reference TRBV19 and TRBJ1-5): DGGITQSPKYLFRKEGQNVTLSCEQNLNHDAMYWYRQDPGQGLRLIYYSQIVNDFQKGDIAEGYSVSREKKESFPLTVTSAQKNPTAFYLCASSWGTITGMNQPQHFGDGTRLSIL.

This clone appeared a few times. The chain has TRBV13 and TRBJ2-2; 10 bases agree with TRBD2. With V trimmed by 6 bases and J by 8 bases, 9 bases remained unmatched. The germline V gene encodes CDR1 PRHDT and CDR2 FYEKMQ (reference sequence). This CDR3 is 15 amino acids long. The CDR3 spells CASRRTSGALGELFF. CDR3 bases: TGTGCCAGCAGACGGACTAGCGGAGCCTTGGGGGAGCTGTTTTTT.

The chain recombines TRBV5-8 with TRBJ1-2, with D possibly TRBD1 on 6 matching bases. The germline V gene encodes CDR1 SGHTS and CDR2 YDEGEE. V was pared by 0 bases and J by 8 bases, with 17 bases between. The CDR3 consists of 15 residues. CDR3: CASSLATGPYSGYTF. DNA for the CDR3: TGTGCCAGCAGCTTGGCGACAGGCCCCTACTCGGGCTACACCTTC. Drawing the rest from reference TRBV5-8 and TRBJ1-2, the complete variable domain is EAGVTQSPTHLIKTRGQQATLRCSPISGHTSVYWYQQALGLGLQFLLWYDEGEERNRGNFPPRFSGRQFPNYSSELNVNALELEDSALYLCASSLATGPYSGYTFGSGTRLTVV.

This clone was seen more than once but under ten times. The chain employs TRBV7-9 and TRBJ1-1, with D perhaps TRBD1 (5 bases). CDR1 is SEHNR, CDR2 FQNEAQ, per germline (reference sequence). V lost 1 base and J lost 1, with 10 bases in between. This CDR3 spans 15 amino acids. The CDR3: CASSLGPGPNTEAFF. CDR3 in DNA: TGTGCCAGCAGCTTAGGCCCGGGGCCGAACACTGAAGCTTTCTTT.

The chain couples TRBV5-1 to TRBJ1-4; TRBD1 aligns across 7 bases. Germline-derived CDR1 and CDR2 are SGHRS and YFSETQ. V gave up 5 bases and J gave up 4 bases; unmatched junction bases: 8. This CDR3 has 15 amino acids. CDR3 bases: TGCGCCAGCAGAGTGACAGGGCGTAATAATGAAAAACTGTTTTTT. It yields the protein CASRVTGRNNEKLFF.

The chain recombines TRBV7-9 with TRBJ2-1; D is unresolved. The germline CDR1 and CDR2 sequences are SEHNR and FQNEAQ (reference sequence). V shed 2 bases and J shed 9 bases, with 11 bases lying between them. This CDR3 region has 13 residues. As DNA, the CDR3 is TGTGCCAGCAGCTTATCAGGACCGCCTGAGCAGTTCTTC. Protein: CASSLSGPPEQFF.

The rearrangement joins TRBV21-1 to TRBJ2-4; the table's D call TRBD1 went unverified against the DNA. TRBV21-1 is flagged as a pseudogene. The CDR3 consists of 16 residues. Written as DNA, the CDR3 is TGTGCCAGCAGCAAAGACAACCGGGACAGAAAGAACATTCAGTACTTC. Residues: CASSKDNRDRKNIQYF.

This chain connects TRBV11-1 to TRBJ1-2, with D uncertain. Germline CDR1 reads SGHAT; CDR2 reads FQDESV (reference sequence). This CDR3 comprises 15 residues. V was shortened by 3 bases and J by 2 bases, with 13 bases between the two germline ends. DNA of the CDR3: TGTGCCAGCAGCTTCGGCTCGACTACCAACTATGGCTACACCTTC. Translating gives CASSFGSTTNYGYTF.

This chain connects TRBV3-1 (or the pseudogene TRBV3-2) to TRBJ2-1, with 11 bases that match TRBD2. Germline trimming cut 0 bases from V and 9 bases from J; bases unmatched to any gene: 16. CDR1 LGHDT and CDR2 YNNKEL come from the germline V gene (reference sequence). The CDR3 consists of 19 residues. The CDR3 DNA follows: TGTGCCAGCAGCCAAGATGTCGCAGTAGCGGGAGGGCGGAGGGGTGAGCAGTTCTTC. It is translated as CASSQDVAVAGGRRGEQFF.

The chain recombines TRBV7-9 with TRBJ2-2; 8 bases align to TRBD1. This CDR3 region has 16 residues. V shed 6 bases, J shed 13 bases, and the junction held 19 bases outside the gene matches. Germline values: CDR1 SEHNR, CDR2 FQNEAQ (reference sequence). The CDR3 sequence: CASRSTGEIPTVGLFF. The DNA of the CDR3 is TGTGCCAGCAGGTCGACAGGGGAAATCCCAACGGTGGGGCTGTTTTTT. The full variable domain, completed using reference TRBV7-9 and TRBJ2-2, is DTGVSQNPRHKITKRGQNVTFRCDPISEHNRLYWYRQTLGQGPEFLTYFQNEAQLEKSRLLSDRFSAERPKGSFSTLEIQRTEQGDSAMYLCASRSTGEIPTVGLFFGEGSRLTVL.

The rearrangement joins TRBV1 to TRBJ2-5; the table's D call, TRBD1, was not checked against the DNA. TRBV1 is termed a pseudogene. The CDR3 consists of 16 residues. DNA for the CDR3: TGCACCAGCAGCCAAGACCCCCTCCCAGGGCAAGAGACCCAGTACTTC. Protein: CTSSQDPLPGQETQYF.

The rearrangement uses TRBV4-1 and TRBJ1-2, with 12 bases identical to TRBD1. There are 18 residues in the CDR3. With V trimmed by 1 base and J by 5 bases, 11 bases remained unmatched. Germline assignment: CDR1 MGHRA and CDR2 YSYEKL. The CDR3 DNA reads as TGCGCCAGCAGCCAAGCGGGGGACAGGGGGCGCGGGAAGTATGGCTACACCTTC. Amino acids: CASSQAGDRGRGKYGYTF.

The chain combines TRBV7-8 with TRBJ1-5; D is ambiguous. Germline-derived CDR1 and CDR2 are SGHVS and FQNEAQ. This CDR3 region has 14 residues. V lost 5 bases and J lost 6, with 14 bases in between. The CDR3 nucleotides read TGTGCCAGCAGCAGGGATCGTTTTTTTCAGCCCCAGCATTTT. Encoded protein: CASSRDRFFQPQHF. Full variable domain (missing parts from reference TRBV7-8 and TRBJ1-5): GAGVSQSPRYKVAKRGQDVALRCDPISGHVSLFWYQQALGQGPEFLTYFQNEAQLDKSGLPSDRFFAERPEGSVSTLKIQRTQQEDSAVYLCASSRDRFFQPQHFGDGTRLSIL.

The J gene is TRBJ1-2, the V gene TRBV6-5; weak D call: TRBD1 (5 bases). The germline CDR1 and CDR2 sequences are MNHEY and SVGAGI. Trimming pared 0 bases from V and 3 bases from J, leaving 14 bases between. There are 16 residues in the CDR3. CDR3 bases: TGTGCCAGCAGTTACTCGATGCCCGACAGACACTATGGCTACACCTTC. It codes for CASSYSMPDRHYGYTF.

The gene calls are TRBV29-1 and TRBJ1-1; 7 bases agree with TRBD1. After removal of 6 bases from V and 1 base from J, the junction contained 5 bases not matched to a gene. The CDR3 loop spans 13 amino acids. Looked up from germline, CDR1 is SQVTM and CDR2 is ANQGSEA. The CDR3 here is CSVAGQTNTEAFF. The CDR3 nucleotides read TGCAGCGTCGCGGGACAGACGAACACTGAAGCTTTCTTT. The full variable domain, its missing parts supplied by reference TRBV29-1 and TRBJ1-1, is SAVISQKPSRDICQRGTSLTIQCQVDSQVTMMFWYRQQPGQSLTLIATANQGSEATYESGFVIDKFPISRPNLTFSTLTVSNMSPEDSSIYLCSVAGQTNTEAFFGQGTRLTVV.

This clone was detected only a few times. The rearrangement links TRBV7-9 to TRBJ2-1; tentatively, D is TRBD1 or TRBD2 (5 bases each). Germline CDR1 and CDR2: SEHNR and FQNEAQ (reference sequence). The CDR3 loop spans 15 amino acids. Trimming pared 5 bases from V and 13 bases from J, leaving 24 bases between. The CDR3 reads CASSTIKIAVGGQFF. CDR3 DNA sequence: TGTGCCAGCAGCACCATTAAGATTGCTGTTGGGGGACAGTTCTTC.